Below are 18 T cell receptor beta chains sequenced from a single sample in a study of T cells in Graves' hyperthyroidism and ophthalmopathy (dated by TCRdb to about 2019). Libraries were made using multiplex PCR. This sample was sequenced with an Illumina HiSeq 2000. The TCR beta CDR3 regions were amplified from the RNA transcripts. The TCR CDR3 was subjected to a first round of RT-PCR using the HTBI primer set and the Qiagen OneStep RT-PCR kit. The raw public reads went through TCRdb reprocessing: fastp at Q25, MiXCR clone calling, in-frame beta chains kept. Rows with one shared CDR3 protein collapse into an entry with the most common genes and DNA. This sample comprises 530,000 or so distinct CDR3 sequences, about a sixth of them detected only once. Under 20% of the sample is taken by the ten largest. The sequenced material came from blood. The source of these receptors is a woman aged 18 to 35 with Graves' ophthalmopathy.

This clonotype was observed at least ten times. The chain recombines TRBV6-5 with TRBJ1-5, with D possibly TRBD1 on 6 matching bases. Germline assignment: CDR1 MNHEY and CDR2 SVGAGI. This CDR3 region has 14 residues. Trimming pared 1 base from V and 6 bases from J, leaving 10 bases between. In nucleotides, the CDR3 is TGTGCCAGCAGTTACTTGAAGGACAGTCAGCCCCAGCATTTT. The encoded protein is CASSYLKDSQPQHF.

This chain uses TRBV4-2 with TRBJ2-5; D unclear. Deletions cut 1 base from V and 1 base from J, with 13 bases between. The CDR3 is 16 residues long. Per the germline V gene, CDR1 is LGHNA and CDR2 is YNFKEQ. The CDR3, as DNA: TGTGCCAGCAGCCAAGGTGGAGAACCCCTCCAAGAGACCCAGTACTTC. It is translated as CASSQGGEPLQETQYF.

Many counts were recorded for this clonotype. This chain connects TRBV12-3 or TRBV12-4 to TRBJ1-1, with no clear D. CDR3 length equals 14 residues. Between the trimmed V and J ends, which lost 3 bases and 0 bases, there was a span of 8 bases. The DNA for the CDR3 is TGTGCCAGCAGTTTGAAGAGAGTGAACACTGAAGCTTTCTTT. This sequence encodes CASSLKRVNTEAFF.

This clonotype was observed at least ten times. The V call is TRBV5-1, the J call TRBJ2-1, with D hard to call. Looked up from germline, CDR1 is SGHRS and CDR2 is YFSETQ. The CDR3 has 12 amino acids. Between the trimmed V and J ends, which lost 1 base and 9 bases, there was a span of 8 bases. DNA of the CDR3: TGCGCCAGCAGCTTGATCGAATTTGAGCAGTTCTTC. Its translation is CASSLIEFEQFF. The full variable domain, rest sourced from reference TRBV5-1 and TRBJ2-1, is KAGVTQTPRYLIKTRGQQVTLSCSPISGHRSVSWYQQTPGQGLQFLFEYFSETQRNKGNFPGRFSGRQFSNSRSEMNVSTLELGDSALYLCASSLIEFEQFFGPGTRLTVL.

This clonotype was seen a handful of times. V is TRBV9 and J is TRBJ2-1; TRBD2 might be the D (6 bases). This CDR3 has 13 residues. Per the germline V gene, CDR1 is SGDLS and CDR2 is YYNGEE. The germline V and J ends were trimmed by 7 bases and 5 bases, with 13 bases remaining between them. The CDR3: CASVGTLHNEQFF. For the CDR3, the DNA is TGTGCCAGCGTCGGGACTCTTCACAATGAGCAGTTCTTC.

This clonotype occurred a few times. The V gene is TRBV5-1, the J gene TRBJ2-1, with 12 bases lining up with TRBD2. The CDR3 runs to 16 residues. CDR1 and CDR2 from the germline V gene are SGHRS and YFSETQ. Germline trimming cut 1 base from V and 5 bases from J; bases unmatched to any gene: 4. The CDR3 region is CASSLTSGRSHNEQFF. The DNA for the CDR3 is TGCGCCAGCAGCTTGACTAGCGGGAGGTCCCACAATGAGCAGTTCTTC.

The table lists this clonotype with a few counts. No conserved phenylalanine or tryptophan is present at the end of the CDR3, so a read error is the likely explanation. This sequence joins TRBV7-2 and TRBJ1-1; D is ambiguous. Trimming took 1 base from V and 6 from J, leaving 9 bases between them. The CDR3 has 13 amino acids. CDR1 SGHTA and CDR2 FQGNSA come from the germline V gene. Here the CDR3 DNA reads TGTGCCAGCAGCTTAGTAGCCGGTCCTGAAGCTTTCATT. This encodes CASSLVAGPEAFI.

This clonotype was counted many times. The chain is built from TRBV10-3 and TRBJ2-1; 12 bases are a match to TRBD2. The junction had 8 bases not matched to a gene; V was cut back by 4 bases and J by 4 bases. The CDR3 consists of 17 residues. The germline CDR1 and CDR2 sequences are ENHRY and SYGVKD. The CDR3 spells CAISVTLAGGLYNEQFF. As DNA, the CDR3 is TGTGCCATCAGTGTAACTCTAGCGGGAGGGCTTTACAATGAGCAGTTCTTC.

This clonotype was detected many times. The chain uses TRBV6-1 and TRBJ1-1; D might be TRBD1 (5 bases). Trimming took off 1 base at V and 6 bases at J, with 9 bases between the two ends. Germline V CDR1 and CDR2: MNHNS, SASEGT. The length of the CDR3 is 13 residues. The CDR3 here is CASSEGGWPEAFF. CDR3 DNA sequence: TGTGCCAGCAGTGAAGGGGGGTGGCCTGAAGCTTTCTTT.

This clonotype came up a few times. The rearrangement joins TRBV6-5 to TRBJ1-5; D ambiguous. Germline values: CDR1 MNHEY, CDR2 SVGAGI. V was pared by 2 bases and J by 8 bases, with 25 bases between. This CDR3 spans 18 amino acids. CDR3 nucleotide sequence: TGTGCCAGCAGTTACGACCCCCTAAGAAAGGGTTCGAGGGAGCCCCAGCATTTT. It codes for CASSYDPLRKGSREPQHF.

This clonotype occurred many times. The CDR3 reads CASTDGKREIHEQFF. Here the CDR3 DNA reads TGTGCCAGCACAGATGGCAAGCGGGAAATCCATGAGCAGTTCTTC. The V and J genes are TRBV28 and TRBJ2-1; TRBD2 matches 7 bases. The J segment lost 8 bases and the V segment lost 7 bases, leaving 14 bases of the junction unmatched. CDR1 and CDR2 (germline): MDHEN, SYDVKM. This CDR3 has 15 residues.

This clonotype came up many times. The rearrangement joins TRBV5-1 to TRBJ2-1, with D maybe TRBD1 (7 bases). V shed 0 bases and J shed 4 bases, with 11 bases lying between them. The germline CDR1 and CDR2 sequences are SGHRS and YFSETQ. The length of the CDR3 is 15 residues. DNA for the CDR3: TGCGCCAGCAGCTTGGCGGGGGACAGATACAATGAGCAGTTCTTC. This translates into CASSLAGDRYNEQFF.

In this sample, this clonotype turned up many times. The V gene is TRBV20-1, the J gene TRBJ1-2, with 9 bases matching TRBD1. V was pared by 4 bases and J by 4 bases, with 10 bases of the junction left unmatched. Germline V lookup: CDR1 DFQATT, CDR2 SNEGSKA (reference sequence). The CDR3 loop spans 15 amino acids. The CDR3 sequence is CSAIQPGQGRYGYTF. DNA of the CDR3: TGCAGTGCTATACAACCGGGACAGGGCCGCTATGGCTACACCTTC.

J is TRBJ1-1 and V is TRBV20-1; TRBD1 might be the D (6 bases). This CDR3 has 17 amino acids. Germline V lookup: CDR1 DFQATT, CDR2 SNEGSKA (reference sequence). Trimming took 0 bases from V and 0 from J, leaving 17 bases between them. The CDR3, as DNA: TGCAGTGCTAGAGATCGGCAGGGGTACAGTCTGAACACTGAAGCTTTCTTT. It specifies CSARDRQGYSLNTEAFF.

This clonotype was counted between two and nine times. CDR3 nucleotides: TGTGCCTGGGGCCCGGGCCTTTCCTACGAGCAGTACTTC. Translating gives CAWGPGLSYEQYF. The V gene is TRBV30, the J gene TRBJ2-7; the D is unclear. Germline CDR1 GTSNPN, CDR2 SVGIG (reference sequence). Trimming stripped 5 bases from V and 1 base from J, with 12 bases between. CDR3 length: 13 residues.

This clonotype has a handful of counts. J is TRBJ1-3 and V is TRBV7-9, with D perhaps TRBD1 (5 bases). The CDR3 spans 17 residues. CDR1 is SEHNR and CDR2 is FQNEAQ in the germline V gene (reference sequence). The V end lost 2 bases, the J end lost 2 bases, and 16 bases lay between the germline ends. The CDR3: CASSLYGAGNAGNTIYF. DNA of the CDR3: TGTGCCAGCAGCTTATATGGGGCAGGGAATGCTGGAAACACCATATATTTT. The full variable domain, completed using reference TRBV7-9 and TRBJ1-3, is DTGVSQNPRHKITKRGQNVTFRCDPISEHNRLYWYRQTLGQGPEFLTYFQNEAQLEKSRLLSDRFSAERPKGSFSTLEIQRTEQGDSAMYLCASSLYGAGNAGNTIYFGEGSWLTVV.

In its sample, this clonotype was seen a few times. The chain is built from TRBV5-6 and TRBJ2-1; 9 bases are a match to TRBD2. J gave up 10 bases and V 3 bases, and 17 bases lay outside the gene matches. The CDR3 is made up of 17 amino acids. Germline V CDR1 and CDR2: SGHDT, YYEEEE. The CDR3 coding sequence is TGTGCCAGCAGCTCAGGGGGGGGGACTAGCAGACTTGGGGAGCAGTTCTTC. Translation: CASSSGGGTSRLGEQFF. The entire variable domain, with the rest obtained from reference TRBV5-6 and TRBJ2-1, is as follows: DAGVTQSPTHLIKTRGQQVTLRCSPKSGHDTVSWYQQALGQGPQFIFQYYEEEERQRGNFPDRFSGHQFPNYSSELNVNALLLGDSALYLCASSSGGGTSRLGEQFFGPGTRLTVL.

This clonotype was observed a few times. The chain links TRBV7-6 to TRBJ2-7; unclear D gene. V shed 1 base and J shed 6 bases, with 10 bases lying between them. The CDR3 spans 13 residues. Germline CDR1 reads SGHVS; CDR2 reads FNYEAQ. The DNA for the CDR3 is TGTGCCAGCAGCTTAGAAGCAAGCGTCGAGCAGTACTTC. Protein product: CASSLEASVEQYF. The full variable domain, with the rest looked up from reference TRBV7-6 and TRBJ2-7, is GAGVSQSPRYKVTKRGQDVALRCDPISGHVSLYWYRQALGQGPEFLTYFNYEAQQDKSGLPNDRFSAERPEGSISTLTIQRTEQRDSAMYRCASSLEASVEQYFGPGTRLTVT.